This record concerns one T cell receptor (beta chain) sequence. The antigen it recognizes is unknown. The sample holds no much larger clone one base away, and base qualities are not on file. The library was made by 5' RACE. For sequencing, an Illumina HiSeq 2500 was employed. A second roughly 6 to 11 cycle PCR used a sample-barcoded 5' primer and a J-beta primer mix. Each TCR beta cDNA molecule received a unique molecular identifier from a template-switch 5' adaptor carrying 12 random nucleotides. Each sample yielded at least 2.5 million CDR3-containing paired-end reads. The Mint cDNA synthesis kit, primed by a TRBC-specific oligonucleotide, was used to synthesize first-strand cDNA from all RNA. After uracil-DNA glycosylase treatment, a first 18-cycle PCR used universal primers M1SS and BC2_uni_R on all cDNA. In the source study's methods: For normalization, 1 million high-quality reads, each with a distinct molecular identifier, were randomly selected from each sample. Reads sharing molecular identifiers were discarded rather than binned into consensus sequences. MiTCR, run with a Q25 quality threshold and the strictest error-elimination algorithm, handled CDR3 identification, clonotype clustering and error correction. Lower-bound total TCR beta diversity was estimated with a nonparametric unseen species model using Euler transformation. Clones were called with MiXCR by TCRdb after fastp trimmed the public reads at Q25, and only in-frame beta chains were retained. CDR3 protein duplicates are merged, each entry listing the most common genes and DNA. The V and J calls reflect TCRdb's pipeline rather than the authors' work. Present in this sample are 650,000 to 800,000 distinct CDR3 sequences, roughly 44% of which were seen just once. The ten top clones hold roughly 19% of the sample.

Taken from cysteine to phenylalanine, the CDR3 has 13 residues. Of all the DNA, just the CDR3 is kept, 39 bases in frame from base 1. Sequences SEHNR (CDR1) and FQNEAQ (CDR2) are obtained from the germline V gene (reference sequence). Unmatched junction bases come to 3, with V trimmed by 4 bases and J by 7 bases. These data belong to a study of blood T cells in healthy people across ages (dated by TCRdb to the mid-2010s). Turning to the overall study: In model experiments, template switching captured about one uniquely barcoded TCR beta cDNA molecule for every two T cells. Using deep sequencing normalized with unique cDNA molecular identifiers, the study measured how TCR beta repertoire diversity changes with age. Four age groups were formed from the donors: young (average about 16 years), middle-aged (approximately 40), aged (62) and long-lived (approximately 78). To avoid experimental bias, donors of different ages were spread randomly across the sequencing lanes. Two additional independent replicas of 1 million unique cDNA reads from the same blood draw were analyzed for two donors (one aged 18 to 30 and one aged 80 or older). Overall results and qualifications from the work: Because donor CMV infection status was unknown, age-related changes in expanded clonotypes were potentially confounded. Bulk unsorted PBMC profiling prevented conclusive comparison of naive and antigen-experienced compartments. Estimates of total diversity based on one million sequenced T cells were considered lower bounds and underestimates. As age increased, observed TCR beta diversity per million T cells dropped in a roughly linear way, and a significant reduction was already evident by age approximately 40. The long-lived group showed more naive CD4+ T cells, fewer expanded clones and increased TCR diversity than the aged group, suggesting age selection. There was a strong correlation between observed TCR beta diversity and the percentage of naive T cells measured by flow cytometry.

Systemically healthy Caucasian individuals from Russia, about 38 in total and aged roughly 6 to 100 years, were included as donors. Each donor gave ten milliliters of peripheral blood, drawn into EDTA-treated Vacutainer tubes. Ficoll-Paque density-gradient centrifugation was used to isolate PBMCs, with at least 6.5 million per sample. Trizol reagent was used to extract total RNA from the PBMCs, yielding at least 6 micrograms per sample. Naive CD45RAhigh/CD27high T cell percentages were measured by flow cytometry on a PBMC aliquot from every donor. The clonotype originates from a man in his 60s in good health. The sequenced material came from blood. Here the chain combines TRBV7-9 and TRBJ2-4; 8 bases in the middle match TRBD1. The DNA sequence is TGTGCCAGCAGCTCGGACAGGGCCAACATTCAGTACTTC. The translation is CASSSDRANIQYF.